Each of the 17 T cell receptor beta chains below was sequenced from the same sample in a study of T cell responses to AZD1222 COVID-19 vaccine. Some clones are missing from TCRdb's copy, which holds only in-frame ones; the method was immunoSEQ multiplex PCR. The table records tens of thousands of clones, roughly 84% of them present only once. The sample consisted of peripheral blood, taken on day 0 of AZD1222 vaccination. The receptors derive from an adult in good health.

This sequence joins TRBV7-3 and TRBJ2-1; D is perhaps TRBD1 (6 bases). There are 15 residues in the CDR3. Trimming removed 2 bases from V and 4 bases from J, with 12 bases in between. Germline CDR1 reads SGHTA; CDR2 reads FQGTGA. The CDR3 region has the DNA TGTGCCAGCAGCTTACAGGCAGGGGCTTACAATGAGCAGTTCTTC. Its translation: CASSLQAGAYNEQFF.

The V gene is TRBV19, the J gene TRBJ1-1; 8 bases fit TRBD1. The CDR3 has 14 amino acids. Germline lookup yields CDR1 LNHDA and CDR2 SQIVND (reference sequence). J gave up 4 bases and V 3 bases, and 4 bases lay outside the gene matches. DNA for the CDR3: TGTGCCAGTAGTATGACAGGGGCGAGCACTGAAGCTTTCTTT. Its translation: CASSMTGASTEAFF.

The chain links TRBV6-5 to TRBJ2-2, with 10 bases matching TRBD2. Germline trimming cut 8 bases from V and 4 bases from J; bases unmatched to any gene: 1. Germline CDR1 is MNHEY and CDR2 is SVGAGI. This CDR3 comprises 13 residues. The CDR3 DNA sequence: TGTGCCAGCCCTAGCGGGGGCACCGGGGAGCTGTTTTTT. Protein sequence: CASPSGGTGELFF.

This clone occurred once. The chain links TRBV5-4 to TRBJ2-1, with a possible D match to TRBD1 (5 bases). The CDR3 covers 14 residues. V lost 2 bases and J 7 bases, leaving 13 bases between the germline ends. Germline V CDR1 and CDR2: SGHNT, YYREEE (reference sequence). This CDR3 is CASSFYQGLNEQFF. The CDR3 DNA reads as TGTGCCAGCAGCTTTTATCAGGGTTTGAATGAGCAGTTCTTC.

This sequence joins TRBV5-1 and TRBJ2-4, with a possible D match to TRBD1 (5 bases). V lost 0 bases and J 3 bases, leaving 16 bases between the germline ends. The CDR3 runs to 17 residues. CDR1 is SGHRS and CDR2 is YFSETQ in the germline V gene. DNA of the CDR3: TGCGCCAGCAGCTTGGAGCCAGGGATTGGCGACAAAAACATTCAGTACTTC. Protein sequence: CASSLEPGIGDKNIQYF.

This chain connects TRBV6-5 to TRBJ1-3, with D uncertain. In germline, CDR1 is MNHEY, CDR2 SVGAGI. The V and J ends lost 7 bases and 0 bases respectively, with 7 bases between them. This CDR3 spans 13 amino acids. CDR3 amino acids: CASMTDSGNTIYF. CDR3 coding DNA: TGTGCCAGCATGACGGACTCTGGAAACACCATATATTTT.

The V gene is TRBV5-1, the J gene TRBJ1-1; D remains unclear. The CDR3 covers 13 residues. V lost 2 bases to trimming and J lost 1 base, with 6 bases between them. The germline V gene has CDR1 SGHRS and CDR2 YFSETQ. CDR3: CASSFAANTEAFF. CDR3 in DNA: TGCGCCAGCAGCTTCGCAGCGAACACTGAAGCTTTCTTT.

The chain recombines TRBV5-1 with TRBJ1-4, with 9 bases aligning to TRBD1. Trimming at V came to 4 bases and at J to 5 bases, leaving 6 bases not matched to a gene. This CDR3 comprises 15 residues. Germline values: CDR1 SGHRS, CDR2 YFSETQ. CDR3 protein: CASSPLQGANEKLFF. In DNA form, the CDR3 reads TGCGCCAGCAGCCCACTACAGGGGGCAAATGAAAAACTGTTTTTT.

J is TRBJ1-1 and V is TRBV25-1; D is perhaps TRBD1 (5 bases). Per germline, CDR1 MGHDK and CDR2 SYGVNS. The CDR3 totals 14 residues. V lost 7 bases, J lost 6 bases, and 18 bases lay in between. The CDR3 is CASTDGEGHAEAFF. CDR3 DNA: TGTGCCAGCACCGACGGCGAGGGGCACGCTGAAGCTTTCTTT.

The gene calls are TRBV3-1 (or the pseudogene TRBV3-2) and TRBJ2-3, with D hard to call. Trimming cost V 1 base and J 1 base, with 6 bases left between them. The CDR3 spans 14 residues. CDR1 and CDR2 (germline): LGHDT, YNNKEL (reference sequence). CDR3 amino acids: CASSQVGGTDTQYF. For the CDR3, the DNA is TGTGCCAGCAGCCAAGTTGGTGGCACAGATACGCAGTATTTT.

This clone appeared once. The rearrangement links TRBV4-1 to TRBJ2-7, with D maybe TRBD1 (5 bases). This CDR3 region has 14 residues. CDR1 is MGHRA, CDR2 YSYEKL, per germline. V was cut by 0 bases and J by 4 bases, with 10 bases left in between. The CDR3 loop reads CASSQDDSYYEQYF. DNA of the CDR3: TGCGCCAGCAGCCAAGACGACAGCTATTACGAGCAGTACTTC.

The chain links TRBV30 to TRBJ1-5, with D hard to call. V shed 0 bases and J shed 2 bases, with 5 bases lying between them. Germline V gene sequence: CDR1 GTSNPN, CDR2 SVGIG (reference sequence). The CDR3 is 13 amino acids. CDR3 amino acids: CAWSVGGNQPQHF. CDR3 in DNA: TGTGCCTGGAGTGTGGGCGGCAATCAGCCCCAGCATTTT.

The sample holds a few counts of this clone. The V call is TRBV30, the J call TRBJ2-7; 9 nucleotides line up with TRBD1. Germline lookup yields CDR1 GTSNPN and CDR2 SVGIG (reference sequence). V shed 4 bases and J 4 bases; nucleotides not matched to a gene: 8. The length of the CDR3 is 14 residues. The CDR3 nucleotides read TGTGCCTGGAACACCGGGACAGGGAGGTACGAGCAGTACTTC. The encoded protein is CAWNTGTGRYEQYF.

The chain is built from TRBV19 and TRBJ1-4; D might be TRBD1 (6 bases). The CDR3 runs to 14 residues. The germline gives CDR1 LNHDA, CDR2 SQIVND (reference sequence). The ends were cut back, 5 bases at V and 4 bases at J, with 11 bases in the middle. CDR3 sequence (DNA): TGTGCCAGTAGTCGGACAGAGGATAATGAAAAACTGTTTTTT. It is translated as CASSRTEDNEKLFF. The whole variable domain, filled in from reference TRBV19 and TRBJ1-4, reads DGGITQSPKYLFRKEGQNVTLSCEQNLNHDAMYWYRQDPGQGLRLIYYSQIVNDFQKGDIAEGYSVSREKKESFPLTVTSAQKNPTAFYLCASSRTEDNEKLFFGSGTQLSVL.

V and J are TRBV6-4 and TRBJ2-3; 9 positions match TRBD2. CDR3 length: 16 amino acids. J was trimmed by 1 base and V by 2 bases; bases with no gene match: 4. Germline V gene data show CDR1 as MRHNA and CDR2 as SNTAGT. CDR3 sequence: CASSDPSGTRTDTQYF. The CDR3 DNA sequence: TGTGCCAGCAGTGACCCTAGCGGGACCCGCACAGATACGCAGTATTTT.

The V and J genes are TRBV5-1 and TRBJ2-5; TRBD1 might be the D (6 bases). The CDR3 contains 15 residues. Trimming cost V 7 bases and J 4 bases, with 20 bases left between them. CDR1 and CDR2 from the germline V gene are SGHRS and YFSETQ. As DNA, the CDR3 is TGCGCCAGCGGGGGTGGGCCTGGGGGCGTAGAGACCCAGTACTTC. It specifies CASGGGPGGVETQYF. The full variable domain, completed using reference TRBV5-1 and TRBJ2-5, is KAGVTQTPRYLIKTRGQQVTLSCSPISGHRSVSWYQQTPGQGLQFLFEYFSETQRNKGNFPGRFSGRQFSNSRSEMNVSTLELGDSALYLCASGGGPGGVETQYFGPGTRLLVL.

The V call is TRBV7-6, the J call TRBJ2-2; unclear D gene. Per germline, CDR1 SGHVS and CDR2 FNYEAQ. The CDR3 covers 18 residues. V lost 5 bases to trimming and J lost 5 bases, with 24 bases between them. DNA for the CDR3: TGTGCCAGCAGCAAGACGATATTCAATCCTCGAGCAACCGGGGAGCTGTTTTTT. Its translation is CASSKTIFNPRATGELFF.